The clone carrying this T cell receptor (beta chain) has at least ten counts. This entry comes from a study of T cells in Graves' hyperthyroidism and ophthalmopathy. RNA transcripts gave rise to amplified TCR beta CDR3 regions. TCR CDR3 underwent first-round RT-PCR with the HTBI primer set. TCRdb reprocessed the multiplex PCR reads with MiXCR, giving one entry per CDR3 protein. The sample yields 400,000 or so distinct CDR3 sequences, about 14% seen once. V lost 3 bases, J lost 1 base, and 2 bases stayed unmatched. Germline CDR1 DFQATT, CDR2 SNEGSKA (reference sequence). CDR3 length: 14 amino acids. Active moderate-to-severe ophthalmopathy, Clinical Activity Score at least 3, NOSPECS at least 4, under 3 months' duration.

This clonotype was sampled from a woman in her twenties or thirties with Graves' ophthalmopathy. The rearrangement links TRBV20-1 to TRBJ2-7; 11 bases are shared with TRBD2. The sequenced sample was blood. The CDR3 reads CSARGTSGSYEQYF. In DNA form, the CDR3 reads TGCAGTGCTAGGGGGACTAGCGGATCCTACGAGCAGTACTTC.